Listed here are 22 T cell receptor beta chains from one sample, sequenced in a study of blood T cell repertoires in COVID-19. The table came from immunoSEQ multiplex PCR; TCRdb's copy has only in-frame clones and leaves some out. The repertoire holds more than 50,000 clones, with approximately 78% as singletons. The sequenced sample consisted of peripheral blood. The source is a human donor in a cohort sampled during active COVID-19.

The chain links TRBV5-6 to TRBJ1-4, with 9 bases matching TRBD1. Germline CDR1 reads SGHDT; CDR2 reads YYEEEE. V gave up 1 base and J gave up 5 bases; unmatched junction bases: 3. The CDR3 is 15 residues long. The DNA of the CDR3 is TGTGCCAGCAGCTTGAAAGGGACAGGGAATGAAAAACTGTTTTTT. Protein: CASSLKGTGNEKLFF.

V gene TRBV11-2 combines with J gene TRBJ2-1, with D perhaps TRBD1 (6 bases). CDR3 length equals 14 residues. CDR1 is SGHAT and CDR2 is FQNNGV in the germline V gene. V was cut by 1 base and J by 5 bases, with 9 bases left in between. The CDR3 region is CASSLGQANNEQFF. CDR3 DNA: TGTGCCAGCAGCTTAGGACAGGCGAACAATGAGCAGTTCTTC.

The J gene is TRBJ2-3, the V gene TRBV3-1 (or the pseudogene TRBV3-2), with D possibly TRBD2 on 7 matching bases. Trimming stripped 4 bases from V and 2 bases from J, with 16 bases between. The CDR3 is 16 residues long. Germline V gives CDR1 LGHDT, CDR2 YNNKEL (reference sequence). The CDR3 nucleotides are TGTGCCAGCAGCCGACTGACGGGGGGCCTCACAGATACGCAGTATTTT. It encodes CASSRLTGGLTDTQYF.

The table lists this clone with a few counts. DNA for the CDR3: TGTGCCAGCAGCTCCTACTCCGGGACAGGAAATTCACCCCTCCACTTT. Protein product: CASSSYSGTGNSPLHF. V gene TRBV7-2 combines with J gene TRBJ1-6; 8 bases are a match to TRBD1. CDR1 is SGHTA, CDR2 FQGNSA, per germline. The CDR3 totals 16 residues. V lost 4 bases and J lost 7; bases outside the gene matches: 9.

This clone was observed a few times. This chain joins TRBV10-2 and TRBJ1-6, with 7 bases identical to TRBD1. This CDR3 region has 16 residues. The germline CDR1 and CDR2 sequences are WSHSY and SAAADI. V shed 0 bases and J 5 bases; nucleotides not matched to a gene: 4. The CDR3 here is CASSESTGSNNSPLHF. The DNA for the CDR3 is TGCGCCAGCAGTGAGTCGACAGGGAGCAATAATTCACCCCTCCACTTT.

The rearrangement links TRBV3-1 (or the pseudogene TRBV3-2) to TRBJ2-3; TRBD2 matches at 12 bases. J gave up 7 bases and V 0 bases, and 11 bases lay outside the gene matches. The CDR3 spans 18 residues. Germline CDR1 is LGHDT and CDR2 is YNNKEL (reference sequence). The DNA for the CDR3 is TGTGCCAGCAGCCAAGATCGAGCTAGCGGGGGGGCCGTCCATACGCAGTATTTT. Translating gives CASSQDRASGGAVHTQYF.

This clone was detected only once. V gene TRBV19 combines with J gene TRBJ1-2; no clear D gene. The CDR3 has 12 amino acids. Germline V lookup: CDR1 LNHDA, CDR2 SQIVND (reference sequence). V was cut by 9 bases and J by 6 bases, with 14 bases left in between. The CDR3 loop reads CASGMPPNGYTF. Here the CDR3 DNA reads TGTGCCAGCGGGATGCCCCCTAATGGCTACACCTTC.

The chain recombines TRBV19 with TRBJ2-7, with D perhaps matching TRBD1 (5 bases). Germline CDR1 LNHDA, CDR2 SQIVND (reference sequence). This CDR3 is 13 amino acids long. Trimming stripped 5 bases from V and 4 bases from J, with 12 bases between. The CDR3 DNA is TGTGCCAGTAGTCTCAGGGCTGGGTACGAGCAGTACTTC. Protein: CASSLRAGYEQYF. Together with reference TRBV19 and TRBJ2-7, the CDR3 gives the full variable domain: DGGITQSPKYLFRKEGQNVTLSCEQNLNHDAMYWYRQDPGQGLRLIYYSQIVNDFQKGDIAEGYSVSREKKESFPLTVTSAQKNPTAFYLCASSLRAGYEQYFGPGTRLTVT.

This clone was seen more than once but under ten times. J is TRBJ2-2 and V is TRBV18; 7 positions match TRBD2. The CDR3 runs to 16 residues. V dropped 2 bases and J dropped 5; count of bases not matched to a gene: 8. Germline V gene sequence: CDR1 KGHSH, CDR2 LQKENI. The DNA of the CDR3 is TGTGCCAGCTCACCAAACGCGGGGGTAGAGACCGGGGAGCTGTTTTTT. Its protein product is CASSPNAGVETGELFF.

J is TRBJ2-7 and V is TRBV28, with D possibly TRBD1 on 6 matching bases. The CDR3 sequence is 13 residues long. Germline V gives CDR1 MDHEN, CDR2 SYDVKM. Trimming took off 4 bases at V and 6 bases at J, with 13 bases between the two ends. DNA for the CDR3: TGTGCCAGCAGTTCGGTGGGGACACTCGAGCAGTACGTC. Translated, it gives CASSSVGTLEQYV.

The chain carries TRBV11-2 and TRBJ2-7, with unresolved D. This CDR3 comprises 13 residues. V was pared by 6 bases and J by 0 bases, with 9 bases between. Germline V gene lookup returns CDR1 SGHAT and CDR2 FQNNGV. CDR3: CASSRDSSYEQYF. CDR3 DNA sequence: TGTGCCAGCAGTCGAGACTCCTCCTACGAGCAGTACTTC.

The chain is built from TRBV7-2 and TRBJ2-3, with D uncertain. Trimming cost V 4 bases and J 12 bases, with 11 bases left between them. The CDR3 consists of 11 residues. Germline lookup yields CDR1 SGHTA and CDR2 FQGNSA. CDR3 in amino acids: CASSSGPPQYF. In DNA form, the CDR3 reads TGTGCCAGCAGCTCTGGCCCCCCCCAGTATTTT. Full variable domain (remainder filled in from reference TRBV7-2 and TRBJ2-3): GAGVSQSPSNKVTEKGKDVELRCDPISGHTALYWYRQSLGQGLEFLIYFQGNSAPDKSGLPSDRFSAERTGGSVSTLTIQRTQQEDSAVYLCASSSGPPQYFGPGTRLTVL.

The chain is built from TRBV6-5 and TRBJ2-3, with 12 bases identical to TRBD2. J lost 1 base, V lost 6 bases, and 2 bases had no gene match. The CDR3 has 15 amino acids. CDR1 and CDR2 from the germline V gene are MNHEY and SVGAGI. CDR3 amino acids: CASRGTSGRTDTQYF. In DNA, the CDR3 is TGTGCCAGCAGGGGGACTAGCGGGCGCACAGATACGCAGTATTTT.

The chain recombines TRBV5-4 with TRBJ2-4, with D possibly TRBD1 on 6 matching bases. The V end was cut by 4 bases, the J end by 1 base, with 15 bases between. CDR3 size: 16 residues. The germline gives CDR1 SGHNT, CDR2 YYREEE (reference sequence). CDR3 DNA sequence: TGTGCCAGCAGCGCACCAGGGGTGGGGGCCAAAAACATTCAGTACTTC. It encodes CASSAPGVGAKNIQYF.

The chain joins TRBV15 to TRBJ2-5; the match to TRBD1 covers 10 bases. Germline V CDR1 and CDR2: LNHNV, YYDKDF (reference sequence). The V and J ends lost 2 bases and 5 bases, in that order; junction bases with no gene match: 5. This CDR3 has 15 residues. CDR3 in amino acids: CATSRKTGGGETQYF. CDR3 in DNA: TGTGCCACCAGCAGAAAGACAGGGGGCGGGGAGACCCAGTACTTC.

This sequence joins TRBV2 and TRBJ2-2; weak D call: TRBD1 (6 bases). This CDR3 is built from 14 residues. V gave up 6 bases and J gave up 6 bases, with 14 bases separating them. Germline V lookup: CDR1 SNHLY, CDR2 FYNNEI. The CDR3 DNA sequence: TGTGCCAGCAGAAGAGAGGGGGTTCCCGGGGAGCTGTTTTTT. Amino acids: CASRREGVPGELFF.

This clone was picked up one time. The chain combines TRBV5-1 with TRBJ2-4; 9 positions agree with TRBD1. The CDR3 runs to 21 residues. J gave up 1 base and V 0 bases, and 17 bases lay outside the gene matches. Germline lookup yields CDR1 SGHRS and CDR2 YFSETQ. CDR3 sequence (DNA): TGCGCCAGCAGCTTGGGGTCTACCCGGGACAGGGTTGTTGAGGCCAAAAACATTCAGTACTTC. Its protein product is CASSLGSTRDRVVEAKNIQYF.

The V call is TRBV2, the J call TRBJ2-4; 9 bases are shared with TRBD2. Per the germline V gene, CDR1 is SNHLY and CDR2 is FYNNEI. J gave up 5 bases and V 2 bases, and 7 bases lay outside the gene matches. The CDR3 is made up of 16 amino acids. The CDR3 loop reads CASSERASGAENIQYF. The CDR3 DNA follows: TGTGCCAGCAGTGAACGGGCTAGCGGGGCAGAAAACATTCAGTACTTC.

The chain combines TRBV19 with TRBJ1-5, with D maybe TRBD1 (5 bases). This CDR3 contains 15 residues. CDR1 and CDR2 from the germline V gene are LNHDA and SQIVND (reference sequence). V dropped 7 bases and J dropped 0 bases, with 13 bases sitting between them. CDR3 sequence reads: CASNGGRDSNQPQHF. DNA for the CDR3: TGTGCCAGTAACGGGGGTCGGGATAGCAATCAGCCCCAGCATTTT.

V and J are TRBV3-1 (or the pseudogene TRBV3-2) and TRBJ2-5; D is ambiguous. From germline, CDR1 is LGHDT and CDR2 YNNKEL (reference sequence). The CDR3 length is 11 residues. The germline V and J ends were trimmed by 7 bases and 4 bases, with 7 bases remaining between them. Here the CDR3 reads CASKFRETQYF. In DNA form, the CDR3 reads TGTGCCAGCAAATTTCGAGAGACCCAGTACTTC.

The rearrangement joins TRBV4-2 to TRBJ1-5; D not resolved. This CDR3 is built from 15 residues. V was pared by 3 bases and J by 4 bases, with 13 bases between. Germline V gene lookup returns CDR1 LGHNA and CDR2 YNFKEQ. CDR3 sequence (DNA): TGTGCCAGCAGCCAGAATCCTGAGCCGAATCAGCCCCAGCATTTT. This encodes CASSQNPEPNQPQHF.

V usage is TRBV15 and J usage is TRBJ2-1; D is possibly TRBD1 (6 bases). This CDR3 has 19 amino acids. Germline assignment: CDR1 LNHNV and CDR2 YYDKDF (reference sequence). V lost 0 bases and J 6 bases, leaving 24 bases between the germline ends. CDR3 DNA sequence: TGTGCCACCAGCAGAGATCGAAAGGTCGCGGACAGAACTATCAATGAGCAGTTCTTC. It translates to CATSRDRKVADRTINEQFF.